One and the same sample provided the 9 T cell receptor beta chains below, sequenced in a study of T-cell reconstitution after alpha-beta-depleted transplantation in children. Using unique molecular identifiers, the investigators prepared the TCRbeta library. TCRdb fed the PCR reads into MiXCR, producing one record per CDR3 protein. The sample yields about 370,000 distinct CDR3 sequences, around 21% seen once. The source material was PBMCs from the stem cell graft donor, sampled from the stem cell graft. The receptor source for this set is a human donor who donated a stem cell graft to a child with acute myeloid leukemia.

This clonotype has at least ten counts. CDR3 DNA sequence: TGCAGTGCTAGAGATCCAGGGACACCGAACACTGAAGCTTTCTTT. Translating it yields CSARDPGTPNTEAFF. This chain links TRBV20-1 with TRBJ1-1; possibly TRBD1 for D (6 bases). The CDR3 spans 15 residues. The germline gives CDR1 DFQATT, CDR2 SNEGSKA (reference sequence). Trimming stripped 0 bases from V and 1 base from J, with 12 bases between.

This clonotype has a count of ten or more. This chain joins TRBV15 and TRBJ2-1; D remains ambiguous. The CDR3 runs to 13 residues. The germline V gene has CDR1 LNHNV and CDR2 YYDKDF (reference sequence). The V gene lost 4 bases and the J gene lost 9 bases, with 13 bases spanning the gap. CDR3 in amino acids: CATSKDERGEQFF. As DNA, the CDR3 is TGTGCCACCAGCAAGGACGAGCGAGGTGAGCAGTTCTTC.

This clonotype occurred many times. V is TRBV12-3 or TRBV12-4 and J is TRBJ2-5; D is uncertain. Trimming shortened V by 4 bases and J by 2 bases, and 8 bases separated the two germline ends. CDR3 length equals 13 residues. CDR3 sequence: CASSSGLQETQYF. The CDR3 coding sequence is TGTGCCAGCAGTTCTGGCCTTCAAGAGACCCAGTACTTC.

CDR3 DNA: TGTGCCAGCACCGGCGGCAATCTAGCCAAAAACATTCAGTACTTC. Translated: CASTGGNLAKNIQYF. The V call is TRBV28, the J call TRBJ2-4; D is unclear. The CDR3 is 15 amino acids. CDR1 MDHEN and CDR2 SYDVKM come from the germline V gene. Trimming removed 7 bases from V and 0 bases from J, with 13 bases in between.

The chain uses TRBV24-1 and TRBJ2-1, with D tentatively TRBD2 (5 bases). Germline V gives CDR1 KGHDR, CDR2 SFDVKD. This CDR3 has 17 amino acids. Trimming took off 1 base at V and 0 bases at J, with 12 bases between the two ends. The CDR3 spells CATSDFTTGSSYNEQFF. The CDR3, as DNA: TGTGCCACCAGTGATTTCACCACGGGAAGCTCCTACAATGAGCAGTTCTTC.

Ten or more counts support this clonotype. V and J are TRBV20-1 and TRBJ2-2; D is perhaps TRBD2 (6 bases). V was pared by 0 bases and J by 3 bases, with 11 bases between. The CDR3 sequence is 15 residues long. Germline assignment: CDR1 DFQATT and CDR2 SNEGSKA (reference sequence). The CDR3 loop reads CSAREETRDTGELFF. CDR3 nucleotide sequence: TGCAGTGCTAGAGAGGAGACTAGGGACACCGGGGAGCTGTTTTTT.

This clonotype was counted at least ten times. The chain employs TRBV29-1 and TRBJ2-1; 8 bases fit TRBD2. This CDR3 has 13 amino acids. With 2 bases clipped from V and 9 bases from J, the junction kept 6 bases outside the gene matches. From germline, CDR1 is SQVTM and CDR2 ANQGSEA. CDR3 sequence (DNA): TGCAGCGTTGAAAAGCGGGAGTTTACTGAGCAGTTCTTC. Translated, it gives CSVEKREFTEQFF.

J is TRBJ2-1 and V is TRBV5-1; D gene unclear. V lost 0 bases and J lost 6, with 10 bases in between. The CDR3 sequence is 14 residues long. The germline V gene encodes CDR1 SGHRS and CDR2 YFSETQ. This CDR3 is CASSLDWDGNEQFF. The CDR3 region has the DNA TGCGCCAGCAGCTTGGATTGGGATGGCAATGAGCAGTTCTTC.

The CDR3 DNA sequence: TGTGCCAGCAGCGTAGATGGGGCCAACGTCCTGACTTTC. It translates to CASSVDGANVLTF. The chain recombines TRBV9 with TRBJ2-6; no reliable D call. V was clipped by 0 bases and J by 3 bases, with 1 base between them. This CDR3 has 13 residues. The germline CDR1 and CDR2 sequences are SGDLS and YYNGEE.